This paragraph covers one T cell receptor (beta chain) sequence. The antigen it recognizes is unknown. No much larger clonotype is one base removed from it; base qualities were not supplied. TCR libraries were generated with the immunoSEQ multiplex PCR assay, using TCR-beta and/or TCR-alpha/delta assays for each sample. The amplified TCR libraries were sequenced on the Illumina high-throughput platform. In the authors' own workflow: Clustering and dimensionality reduction relied on pairwise TCRdist distances among GMM-specific receptors from T cells that were either sorted ex vivo or expanded in vitro. Each clinical repertoire was scored by mean NN-distance, the average TCRdist to the nearest 10% of tetramer-positive reference sequences. GEM TCR motif frequency was calculated as the fraction of unique TCRs that matched known GEM sequences by V/J usage and CDR3 length. Linear discriminant analysis with leave-one-out cross-validation, implemented in scikit-learn, was used to classify active tuberculosis. TCRdb provides this immuneACCESS table in a form limited to in-frame rearrangements. Some clones are lacking; in checked studies, under half of them reflect an unresolved V gene, and why the rest are absent is not known. That table furnishes V, J and clone size, whereas the DNA furnished D and trimming. The sample has approximately 49,000 clones on record, roughly 96% of them singletons. The ten top clones hold over 1.1% of the sample.

This sample was included in a study of T cells in tuberculosis (dated by TCRdb to between 2017 and 2018). For the wider study: To characterize T cells specific for the mycobacterial lipid antigen glucose monomycolate (GMM), the study used CD1B tetramers together with high-throughput TCR immunosequencing. A South African clinical cohort compared IGRA-negative adolescents, IGRA-positive adolescents with latent tuberculosis and adults with active tuberculosis, over eight per group. PBMC from active tuberculosis patients were archived either before standard anti-tuberculosis treatment began or within 7 days of the start of that treatment.

CDR3 length: 15 amino acids, cysteine to phenylalanine. Only the CDR3 portion is preserved as DNA: 45 bases, with reading frame beginning at the first base. According to the germline V gene, CDR1 reads MNHEY and CDR2 reads SVGAGI. A distance of 12 bases separates the germline ends of V and J, which lose 0 bases and 6 bases respectively. The meaning of the sample's time point label: new active TB diagnosis, blood taken before or within 7 days of starting treatment. Patients with active tuberculosis were defined as newly diagnosed, HIV-seronegative South African adults aged 18 years or older. Confirmation of active tuberculosis was obtained by positive sputum smear microscopy and/or positive M. tuberculosis culture. Immunosequencing was performed on unsorted cryopreserved PBMC, with 110,000 or so T cells per clinical donor covered on average. Overall results and qualifications from the work: Which clinical samples got chosen depended on the availability of cryopreserved specimens, and the active tuberculosis cases were adults, whereas the controls were adolescents. The smaller NN-distances in active tuberculosis patients were driven in part by shorter CDR3-alpha lengths, while the difference seen for TCR-beta was not statistically significant. With the diverse GMM-specific repertoire as input, a classifier achieved around 90% accuracy (AUROC roughly 0.88), whereas GEM motif frequencies as input gave 70% accuracy. Smaller mean NN-distances to GMM-specific TCRs were observed in active tuberculosis TCR-alpha repertoires than in IGRA-negative controls, suggesting clonal expansion of GMM-specific TCRs.

The chain was built from TRBV6-5 and TRBJ2-1; TRBD2 might be the D gene, on 5 matching bases. This clonotype was sampled from an adult with tuberculosis. This specimen was PBMCs, taken at tuberculosis diagnosis. The CDR3 is CASSYSRVSSNEQFF. At the DNA level, the sequence is TGTGCCAGCAGTTACTCGAGGGTCTCCAGCAATGAGCAGTTCTTC.